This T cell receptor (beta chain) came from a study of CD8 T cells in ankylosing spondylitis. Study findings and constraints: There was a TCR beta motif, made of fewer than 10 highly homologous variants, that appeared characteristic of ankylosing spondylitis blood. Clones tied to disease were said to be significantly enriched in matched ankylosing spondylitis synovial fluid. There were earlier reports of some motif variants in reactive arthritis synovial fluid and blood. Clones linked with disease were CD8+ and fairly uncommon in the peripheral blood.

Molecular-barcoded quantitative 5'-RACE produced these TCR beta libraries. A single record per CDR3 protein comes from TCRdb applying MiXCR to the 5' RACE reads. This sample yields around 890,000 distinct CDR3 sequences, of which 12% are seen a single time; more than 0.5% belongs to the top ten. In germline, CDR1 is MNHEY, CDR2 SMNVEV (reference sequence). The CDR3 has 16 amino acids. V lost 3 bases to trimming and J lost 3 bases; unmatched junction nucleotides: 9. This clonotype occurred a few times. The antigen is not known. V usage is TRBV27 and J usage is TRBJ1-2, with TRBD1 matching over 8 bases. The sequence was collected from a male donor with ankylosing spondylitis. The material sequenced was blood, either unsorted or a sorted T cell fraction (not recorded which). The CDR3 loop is CASSFTDRGYYYGYTF. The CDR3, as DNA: TGTGCCAGCAGTTTTACTGACAGGGGATATTACTATGGCTACACCTTC.